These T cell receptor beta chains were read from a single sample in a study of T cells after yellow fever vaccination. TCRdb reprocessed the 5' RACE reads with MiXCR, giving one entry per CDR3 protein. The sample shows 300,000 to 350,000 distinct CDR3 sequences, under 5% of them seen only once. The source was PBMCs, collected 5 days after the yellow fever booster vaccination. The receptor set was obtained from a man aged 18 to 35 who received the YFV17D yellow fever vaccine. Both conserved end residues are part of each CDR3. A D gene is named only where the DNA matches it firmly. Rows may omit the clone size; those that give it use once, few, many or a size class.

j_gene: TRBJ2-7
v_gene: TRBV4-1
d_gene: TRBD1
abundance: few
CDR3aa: CASSPGQGARDEQYF
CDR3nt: TGCGCCAGCAGCCCTGGACAGGGGGCACGAGACGAGCAGTACTTC

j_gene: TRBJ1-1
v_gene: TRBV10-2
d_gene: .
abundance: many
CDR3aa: CASSDPGMMNTEAFF
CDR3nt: TGCGCCAGCAGTGACCCCGGGATGATGAACACTGAAGCTTTCTTT

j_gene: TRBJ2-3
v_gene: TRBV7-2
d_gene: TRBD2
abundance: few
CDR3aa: CASSFIASGGEYPSTDTQYF
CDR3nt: TGTGCCAGCAGCTTTATCGCTAGCGGGGGGGAATACCCTAGCACAGATACGCAGTATTTT

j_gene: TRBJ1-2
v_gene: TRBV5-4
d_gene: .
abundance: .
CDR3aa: CASSVDTVYGYTF
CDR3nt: TGTGCCAGCAGCGTAGACACGGTCTATGGCTACACCTTC

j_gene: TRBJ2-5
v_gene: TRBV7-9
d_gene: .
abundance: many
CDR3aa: CASTRPGLRETQYF
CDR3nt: TGTGCCAGCACCCGACCAGGACTGAGAGAGACCCAGTACTTC

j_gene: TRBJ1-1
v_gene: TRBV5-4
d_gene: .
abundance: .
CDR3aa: CASSLEQGSPEAFF
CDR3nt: TGTGCCAGCAGCTTAGAACAGGGCTCTCCTGAAGCTTTCTTT

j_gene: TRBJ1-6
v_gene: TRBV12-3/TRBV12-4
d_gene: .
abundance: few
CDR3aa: CASSRNLNSPLHF
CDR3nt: TGTGCCAGCAGCCGAAACCTAAATTCACCCCTCCACTTT

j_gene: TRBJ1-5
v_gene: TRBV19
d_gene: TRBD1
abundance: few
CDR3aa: CASSIRRGHQPQHF
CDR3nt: TGTGCCAGTAGTATCAGGAGGGGGCATCAGCCCCAGCATTTT

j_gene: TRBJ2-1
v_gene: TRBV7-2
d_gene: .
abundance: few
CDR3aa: CASSLVVTPEQFF
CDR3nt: TGTGCCAGCAGCTTAGTAGTGACCCCAGAACAGTTCTTC

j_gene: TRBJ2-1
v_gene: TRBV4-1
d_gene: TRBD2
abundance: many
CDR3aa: CASSQRAGTNEQFF
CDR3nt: TGCGCCAGCAGCCAACGAGCGGGGACTAATGAGCAGTTCTTC

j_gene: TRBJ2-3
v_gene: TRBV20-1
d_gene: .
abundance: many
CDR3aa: CSASRRVGPDTQYF
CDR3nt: TGCAGTGCTAGCCGGAGAGTTGGGCCAGATACGCAGTATTTT

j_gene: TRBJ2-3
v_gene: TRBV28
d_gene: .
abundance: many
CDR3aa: CASSFGGLRADTQYF
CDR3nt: TGTGCCAGCAGTTTTGGGGGGTTGCGAGCAGATACGCAGTATTTT

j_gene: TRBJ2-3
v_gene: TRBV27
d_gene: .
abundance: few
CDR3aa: CASSTTRLTDTQYF
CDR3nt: TGTGCCAGCAGCACGACTAGGCTCACAGATACGCAGTATTTT

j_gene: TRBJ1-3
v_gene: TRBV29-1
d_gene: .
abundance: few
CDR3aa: CSVETAGNTIYF
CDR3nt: TGCAGCGTTGAAACCGCAGGAAACACCATATATTTT

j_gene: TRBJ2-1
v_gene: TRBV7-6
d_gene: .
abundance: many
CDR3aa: CASSVSTGRNEQFF
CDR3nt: TGTGCCAGCAGCGTAAGCACAGGGCGCAATGAGCAGTTCTTC

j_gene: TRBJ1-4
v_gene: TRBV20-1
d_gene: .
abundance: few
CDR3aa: CSARVPGPHPRGDLEKLFF
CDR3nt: TGCAGTGCTAGAGTCCCCGGGCCCCACCCCAGGGGAGATTTGGAAAAACTGTTTTTT

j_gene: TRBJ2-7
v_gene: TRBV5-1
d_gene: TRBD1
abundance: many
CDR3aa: CASSSPGQGTYEQYF
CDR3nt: TGCGCCAGCAGCTCTCCGGGACAGGGGACCTACGAGCAGTACTTC

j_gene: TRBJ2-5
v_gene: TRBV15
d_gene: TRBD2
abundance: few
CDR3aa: CATSTGGGGETQYF
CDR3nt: TGTGCCACCAGCACGGGAGGGGGGGGCGAGACCCAGTACTTC

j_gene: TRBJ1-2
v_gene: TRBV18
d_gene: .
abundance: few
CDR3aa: CASSLPSVVSYTF
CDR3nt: TGTGCCAGCTCACTCCCAAGTGTTGTCAGCTACACCTTC

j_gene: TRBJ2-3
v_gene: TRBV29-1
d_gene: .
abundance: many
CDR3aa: CSVRRGVTDTQYF
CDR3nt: TGCAGCGTTAGGAGGGGGGTCACAGATACGCAGTATTTT

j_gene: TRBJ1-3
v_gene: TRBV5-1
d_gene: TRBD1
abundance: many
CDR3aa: CASSLGDSAGNTIYF
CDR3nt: TGCGCCAGCAGCTTGGGGGACAGCGCTGGAAACACCATATATTTT

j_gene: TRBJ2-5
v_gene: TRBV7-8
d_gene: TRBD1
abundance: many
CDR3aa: CASSPGTGSETQYF
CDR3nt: TGTGCCAGCAGCCCCGGGACAGGTTCGGAGACCCAGTACTTC

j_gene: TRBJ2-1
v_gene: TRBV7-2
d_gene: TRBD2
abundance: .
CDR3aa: CASSLLLAGGDEQFF
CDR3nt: TGTGCCAGCAGCTTATTACTAGCGGGGGGCGATGAGCAGTTCTTC

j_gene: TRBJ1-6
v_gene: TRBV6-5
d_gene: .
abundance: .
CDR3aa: CASHRGWPSYNSPLHF
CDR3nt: TGTGCCAGCCATCGGGGGTGGCCCTCCTATAATTCACCCCTCCACTTT

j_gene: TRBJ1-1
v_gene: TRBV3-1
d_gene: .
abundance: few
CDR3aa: CASSHAVGAEAFF
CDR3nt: TGTGCCAGCAGCCACGCGGTGGGGGCTGAAGCTTTCTTT

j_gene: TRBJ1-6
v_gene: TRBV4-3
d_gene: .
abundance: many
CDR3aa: CASSQDIRVQGDSPLHF
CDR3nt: TGCGCCAGCAGCCAAGATATCAGGGTACAGGGAGATTCACCCCTCCACTTT

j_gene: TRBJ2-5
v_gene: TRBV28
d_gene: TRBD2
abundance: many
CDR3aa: CASSLGAPGLAGAYLQETQYF
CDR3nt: TGTGCCAGCAGTTTGGGGGCGCCGGGACTAGCGGGGGCTTACCTCCAAGAGACCCAGTACTTC

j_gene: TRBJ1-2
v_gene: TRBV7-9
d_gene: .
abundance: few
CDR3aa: CATQGRQAHGYTF
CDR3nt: TGTGCCACCCAGGGGCGGCAGGCCCATGGCTACACCTTC

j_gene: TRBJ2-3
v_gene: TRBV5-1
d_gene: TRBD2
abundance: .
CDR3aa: CASSLTSGGGTDTQYF
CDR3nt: TGCGCCAGCAGCTTGACTAGCGGGGGCGGCACAGATACGCAGTATTTT

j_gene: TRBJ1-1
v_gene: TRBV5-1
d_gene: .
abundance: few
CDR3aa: CASSFRGENTEAFF
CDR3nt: TGCGCCAGCAGCTTTCGGGGCGAGAACACTGAAGCTTTCTTT

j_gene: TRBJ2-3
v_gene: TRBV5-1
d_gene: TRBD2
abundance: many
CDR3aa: CASSSTSGGTDTQYF
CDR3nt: TGCGCCAGCAGCTCCACTAGCGGGGGGACAGATACGCAGTATTTT

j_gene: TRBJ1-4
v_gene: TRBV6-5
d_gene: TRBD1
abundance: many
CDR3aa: CATGAPGQTNEKLFF
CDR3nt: TGTGCCACGGGGGCACCGGGACAGACTAATGAAAAACTGTTTTTT

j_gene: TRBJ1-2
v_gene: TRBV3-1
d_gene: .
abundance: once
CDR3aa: CASSQDLLPGRYGYTF
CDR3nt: TGTGCCAGCAGCCAAGACCTTCTTCCCGGGAGGTATGGCTACACCTTC

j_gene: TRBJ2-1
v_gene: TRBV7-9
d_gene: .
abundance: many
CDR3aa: CASSFTGMTEQFF
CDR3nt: TGTGCCAGCAGCTTTACCGGAATGACGGAGCAGTTCTTC

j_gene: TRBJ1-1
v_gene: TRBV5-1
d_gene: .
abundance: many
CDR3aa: CASSLEPGQMNTEAFF
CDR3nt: TGCGCCAGCAGCTTGGAGCCCGGACAGATGAACACTGAAGCTTTCTTT

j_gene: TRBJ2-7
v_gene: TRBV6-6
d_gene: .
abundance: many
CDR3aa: CASTRAALVEQYF
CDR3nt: TGTGCCAGCACGCGAGCAGCCTTGGTGGAGCAGTACTTC

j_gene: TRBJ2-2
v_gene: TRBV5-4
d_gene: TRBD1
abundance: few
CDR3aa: CASRRDRVHTGELFF
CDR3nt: TGTGCCAGCAGAAGGGACAGGGTGCACACCGGGGAGCTGTTTTTT

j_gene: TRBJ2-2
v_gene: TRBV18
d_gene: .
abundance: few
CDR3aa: CASSPPGSGELFF
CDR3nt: TGTGCCAGCTCACCGCCCGGATCCGGGGAGCTGTTTTTT

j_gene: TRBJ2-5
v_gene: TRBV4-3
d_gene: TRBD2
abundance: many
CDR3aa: CASSQGNGGAIVQETQYF
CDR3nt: TGCGCCAGCAGCCAAGGGAACGGGGGGGCGATAGTCCAAGAGACCCAGTACTTC

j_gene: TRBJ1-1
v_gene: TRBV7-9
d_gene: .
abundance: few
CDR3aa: CASSLERQEAFF
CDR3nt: TGTGCCAGCAGCTTAGAGAGACAGGAAGCTTTCTTT

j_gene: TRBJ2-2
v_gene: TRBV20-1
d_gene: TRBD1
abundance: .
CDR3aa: CSARAGTGGTGELFF
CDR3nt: TGCAGTGCTAGAGCTGGGACAGGGGGAACCGGGGAGCTGTTTTTT

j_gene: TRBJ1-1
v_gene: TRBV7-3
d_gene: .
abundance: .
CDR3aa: CASSLTGETGTEAFF
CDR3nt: TGTGCCAGCAGCTTAACAGGGGAGACTGGCACTGAAGCTTTCTTT

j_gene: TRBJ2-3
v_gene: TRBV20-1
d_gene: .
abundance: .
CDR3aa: CSARGGQLTTDTQYF
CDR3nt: TGCAGTGCTAGAGGGGGGCAGCTAACCACAGATACGCAGTATTTT

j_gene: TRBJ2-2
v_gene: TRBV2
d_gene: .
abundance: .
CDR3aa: CASIPDRSGELFF
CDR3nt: TGTGCCAGCATCCCGGACAGATCCGGGGAGCTGTTTTTT

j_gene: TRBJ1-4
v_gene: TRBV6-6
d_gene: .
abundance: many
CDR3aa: CASSYVGARDEKLFF
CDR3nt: TGTGCCAGCAGTTACGTAGGGGCGCGGGATGAAAAACTGTTTTTT